This TCR beta chain was sequenced for a study of cytomegalovirus exposure and HLA in healthy donors (dated by TCRdb to about 2017). Study-wide context: According to a later analysis, the 120 or so validation repertoires were produced on the same platform as the approximately 600 repertoires of the first cohort. The study aimed to test whether signatures of past pathogen exposure could be identified by cataloging public T cell receptors. In addition to the first cohort of 666 subjects, a separate validation cohort of 130 or so different subjects was used. To predict cytomegalovirus infection status, the study combined high-throughput TCR immunosequencing, statistical association of individual TCRs with disease status, and machine learning.

Spanning cysteine to phenylalanine, the CDR3 consists of 16 amino acids. The entry retains the CDR3 DNA only, 48 bases that are in frame from base 1. Per the germline V gene (reference sequence), SGHNT is the CDR1 and YYREEE is the CDR2. Trimming removed 4 bases from V and 12 bases from J; the gene matches leave 17 bases unexplained. Turning to this clone: There is no known antigen for this receptor. Per-base quality was not reported, and no clone a single base away is much larger than it.

The library relied on the immunoSEQ multiplex PCR assay. As for the authors' bioinformatics: To diagnose cytomegalovirus status from the catalog of TCR beta chain sequences, a statistical classification framework was built. In its TCRdb copy, this immuneACCESS table keeps in-frame sequences only and misses some clones. Where compared with another copy, unresolved V genes explain less than half of these, and the others have no known cause. V and J calls and clone size are copied from that table; D and trimming were computed from the DNA. A total of about 160,000 clones appear in this sample, 70% to 90% of them only once. Together, the top ten hold 5% to 7% of the sample. The donors belonged to the validation cohort of over a hundred subjects, which was separate from the approximately 700-subject first cohort. What the research found in general, with its limitations: The classifier was reported to diagnose cytomegalovirus status with high specificity and sensitivity in both the original and validation cohorts. The authors suggested that the approach could potentially be extended to other disease states and immunological phenotypes. The study listed 164 TCR beta chains as associated with cytomegalovirus. In vitro tests confirmed that a few of the cytomegalovirus-associated TCR beta chains recognize cytomegalovirus antigens. Of the cluster scores, 85% to 95% were above 0 in a later analysis, which found that TCRs clustered in the first cohort also tended to co-occur in the 120 validation repertoires. Across donors, most TCR sequences were observed very rarely, whereas some public TCRs were present in many individuals. A later analysis had no HLA typing for the validation cohort, so co-occurrence there was scored across all 110 or so repertoires.

Rearrangement joined TRBV5-4 to TRBJ2-7; TRBD1 agrees with 12 junctional bases. The sequence derives from a woman in her twenties or thirties in good health and CMV-seronegative. Sample: PBMCs. The DNA sequence follows: TGTGCCAGCAGCCGGCGGGCGGGACAGGGGGCATCCTCATCGTACTTC. This yields the protein CASSRRAGQGASSSYF.